This T cell receptor beta chain was sequenced during a study of T cell repertoires in cytomegalovirus infection. On the study more broadly: A matching HLA type, together with CMV infection, was signaled by public TCR beta signatures.

The study's findings and limits: CMV carriers with the relevant HLA were identified by cumulative public TCR beta family frequency. Within the response measured ex vivo, HLA-C-restricted CMV-specific TCR beta clonotypes were dominant.

Note on this clonotype: Antigen unknown. Mismatch with germline at one junction end may stem from a read error.

Germline assignment: CDR1 SGDLS and CDR2 YYNGEE. This CDR3 has 11 amino acids. TCRdb reprocessed the reads via MiXCR and lists one record per CDR3 protein. The table records around 280,000 distinct CDR3 sequences, approximately 10% of them present only once. Sequencing input: PBMCs. The source is a human donor in good health (CMV status not recorded). Some clones in this sample may be carry-over from other donors' samples. The rearrangement links TRBV9 to TRBJ1-1, with D possibly being TRBD1 (5 bases). CDR3 sequence: CASSGGTDAFF. The CDR3 DNA reads TGTGCCAGCAGCGGAGGGACTGACGCTTTCTTT.